The 10 T cell receptor beta chains below come from one sample, sequenced in a study of cytomegalovirus exposure and HLA in healthy donors. Primers: 60 Vbeta forward and 13 Jbeta reverse. Assay: immunoSEQ multiplex PCR; the TCRdb copy retains only in-frame clones and omits some. The top ten hold under 6.5% of the sample, which has 150,000 to 200,000 clones, 84% seen once. The sequenced material came from PBMCs. Receptors were obtained from a man in his forties or fifties in good health and CMV-seropositive.

This clone was counted once. V and J are TRBV7-6 and TRBJ1-3; maybe TRBD1 (5 bases). The length of the CDR3 is 15 residues. Germline CDR1 is SGHVS and CDR2 is FNYEAQ. V dropped 0 bases and J dropped 4 bases, with 10 bases sitting between them. The CDR3 loop is CASSLAPGLGNTIYF. CDR3 nucleotides: TGTGCCAGCAGCTTAGCGCCAGGGTTAGGAAACACCATATATTTT.

V usage is TRBV6-5 and J usage is TRBJ1-4; TRBD1 aligns across 8 bases. CDR3 length: 15 residues. V lost 6 bases, J lost 3 bases, and 6 bases stayed unmatched. The germline CDR1 and CDR2 sequences are MNHEY and SVGAGI. In nucleotides, the CDR3 is TGTGCCAGCAGGGACCCAGGGGGCCCTAATGAAAAACTGTTTTTT. Amino acid sequence: CASRDPGGPNEKLFF.

This clone was counted a single time. The V gene is TRBV19, the J gene TRBJ1-2; D is possibly TRBD1 (6 bases). This CDR3 comprises 14 residues. Trimming shortened V by 6 bases and J by 4 bases, and 15 bases separated the two germline ends. Germline loops: CDR1 LNHDA, CDR2 SQIVND (reference sequence). CDR3 sequence reads: CASSIDTGSYGYTF. In DNA form, the CDR3 reads TGTGCCAGTAGCATTGACACAGGGAGCTATGGCTACACCTTC.

The chain has TRBV7-2 and TRBJ1-5; D possibly corresponds to TRBD1 (5 bases). The CDR3 contains 15 residues. Germline V gives CDR1 SGHTA, CDR2 FQGNSA. V was cut by 3 bases and J by 6 bases, with 15 bases left in between. CDR3 bases: TGTGCCAGCAGCTTTGGACACCAAAACGGTCAGCCCCAGCATTTT. Protein sequence: CASSFGHQNGQPQHF. Filled out from reference TRBV7-2 and TRBJ1-5, the complete variable domain reads GAGVSQSPSNKVTEKGKDVELRCDPISGHTALYWYRQSLGQGLEFLIYFQGNSAPDKSGLPSDRFSAERTGGSVSTLTIQRTQQEDSAVYLCASSFGHQNGQPQHFGDGTRLSIL.

This clone was recorded only once. The J gene is TRBJ2-6, the V gene TRBV2; possible D gene TRBD1, 6 bases. The V end lost 6 bases, the J end lost 4 bases, and 16 bases lay between the germline ends. The CDR3 is 16 residues long. Per the germline V gene, CDR1 is SNHLY and CDR2 is FYNNEI. In DNA, the CDR3 is TGTGCCAGCAGCCATGAGCAGGGGTCCGGGGCCAACGTCCTGACTTTC. It encodes CASSHEQGSGANVLTF.

The rearrangement uses TRBV7-3 and TRBJ2-3, with TRBD2 identical over 8 bases. The length of the CDR3 is 12 residues. Germline V gene lookup returns CDR1 SGHTA and CDR2 FQGTGA. V shed 6 bases and J 9 bases; nucleotides not matched to a gene: 5. The CDR3, as DNA: TGTGCCAGCAGTCGTAGCGGGAAGACGCAGTATTTT. Translation gives CASSRSGKTQYF. The whole variable domain, filled in from reference TRBV7-3 and TRBJ2-3, reads GAGVSQTPSNKVTEKGKYVELRCDPISGHTALYWYRQSLGQGPEFLIYFQGTGAADDSGLPNDRFFAVRPEGSVSTLKIQRTERGDSAVYLCASSRSGKTQYFGPGTRLTVL.

V usage is TRBV9 and J usage is TRBJ2-1; 8 positions agree with TRBD2. Germline assignment: CDR1 SGDLS and CDR2 YYNGEE. Trimming removed 0 bases from V and 3 bases from J; junction bases left unmatched: 5. This CDR3 is built from 16 residues. CDR3 DNA: TGTGCCAGCAGCGTAGCCGCAGCGGGAGTCTACAATGAGCAGTTCTTC. Its translation is CASSVAAAGVYNEQFF.

The V and J genes are TRBV9 and TRBJ1-4, with 8 bases matching TRBD1. The germline gives CDR1 SGDLS, CDR2 YYNGEE. Unmatched junction bases numbered 10, after V lost 0 bases and J lost 12 bases. The CDR3 runs 15 residues. The CDR3 DNA sequence: TGTGCCAGCAGCGTAGGACCCGGGACAGGAGCCCAACTGTTTTTT. Protein: CASSVGPGTGAQLFF. Variable domain in full (rest from reference TRBV9 and TRBJ1-4): DSGVTQTPKHLITATGQRVTLRCSPRSGDLSVYWYQQSLDQGLQFLIQYYNGEERAKGNILERFSAQQFPDLHSELNLSSLELGDSALYFCASSVGPGTGAQLFFGSGTQLSVL.

The rearrangement joins TRBV21-1 to TRBJ2-7; the D call in the table, TRBD1, was not verified against the DNA. TRBV21-1 is a known pseudogene. The CDR3 extends over 15 amino acids. CDR3: CASSGTGTGPYEQYV. For the CDR3, the DNA is TGTGCCAGCAGCGGAACCGGGACAGGTCCCTACGAGCAGTACGTC.

The V gene is TRBV27, the J gene TRBJ2-1; 9 bases are a match to TRBD2. The germline V gene has CDR1 MNHEY and CDR2 SMNVEV (reference sequence). J lost 10 bases, V lost 4 bases, and 17 bases had no gene match. There are 17 residues in the CDR3. This CDR3 is CASSSSPGAGGPREQFF. CDR3 in DNA: TGTGCCAGCAGTTCCTCCCCGGGGGCGGGAGGGCCGAGGGAGCAGTTCTTC.